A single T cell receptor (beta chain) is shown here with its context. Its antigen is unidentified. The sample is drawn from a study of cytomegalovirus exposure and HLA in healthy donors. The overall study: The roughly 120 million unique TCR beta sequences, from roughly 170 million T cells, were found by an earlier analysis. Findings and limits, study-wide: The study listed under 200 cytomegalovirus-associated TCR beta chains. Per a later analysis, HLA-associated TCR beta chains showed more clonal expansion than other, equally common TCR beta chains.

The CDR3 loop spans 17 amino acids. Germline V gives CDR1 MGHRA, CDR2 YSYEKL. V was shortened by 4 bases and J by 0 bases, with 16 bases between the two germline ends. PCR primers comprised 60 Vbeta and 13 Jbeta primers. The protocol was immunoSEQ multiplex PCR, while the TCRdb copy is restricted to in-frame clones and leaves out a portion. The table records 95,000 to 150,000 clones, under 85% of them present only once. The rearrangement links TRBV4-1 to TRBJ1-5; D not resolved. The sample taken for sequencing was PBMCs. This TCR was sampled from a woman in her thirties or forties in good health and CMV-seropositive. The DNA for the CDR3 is TGCGCCAGCAGCCCCCTCGACAACCCATATAGCAATCAGCCCCAGCATTTT. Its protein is CASSPLDNPYSNQPQHF.